These 7 T cell receptor beta chains were sequenced from one sample in a study of T cell changes during pregnancy in multiple sclerosis. TCRdb's table, derived via immunoSEQ multiplex PCR, lists solely in-frame clones and lacks some. Of roughly 79,000 clones listed, approximately 90% are singletons. The sample was CD4+ T cells from peripheral blood mononuclear cells, taken before pregnancy. All receptors derive from a female donor with multiple sclerosis, enrolled in a pregnancy study.

The CDR3 region has the DNA TGTGCCAGCAGCGTTACAGGGTTTGAGACCCAGTACTTC. Its protein product is CASSVTGFETQYF. The genes are TRBV9 and TRBJ2-5; D is perhaps TRBD1 (6 bases). V was clipped by 2 bases and J by 5 bases, with 10 bases between them. There are 13 residues in the CDR3. CDR1 and CDR2 from the germline V gene are SGDLS and YYNGEE.

This chain joins TRBV11-3 and TRBJ1-1; D possibly corresponds to TRBD1 (6 bases). The V end lost 5 bases, the J end lost 1 base, and 14 bases lay between the germline ends. This CDR3 has 15 residues. The V gene's germline CDR1 is SGHNT and CDR2 YENEEA. The DNA of the CDR3 is TGTGCCAGCAGCCCCCTAGCAGGGGCGAACACTGAAGCTTTCTTT. It translates to CASSPLAGANTEAFF.

The chain joins TRBV28 to TRBJ2-6; TRBD1 matches 8 bases. V was pared by 5 bases and J by 4 bases, with 19 bases of the junction left unmatched. CDR1 and CDR2 from the germline V gene are MDHEN and SYDVKM. The CDR3 is 20 amino acids. The CDR3 nucleotides read TGTGCCAGCAGTCCTGGCGTCACCAGGGGGCCTCAAAGCGGGGCCAACGTCCTGACTTTC. This translates into CASSPGVTRGPQSGANVLTF.

This sequence joins TRBV6-1 and TRBJ2-7, with TRBD1 identical over 7 bases. This CDR3 is 12 amino acids long. With V trimmed by 6 bases and J by 9 bases, 8 bases remained unmatched. CDR1 MNHNS and CDR2 SASEGT come from the germline V gene. The CDR3 sequence: CASSWDRKGQYF. The DNA of the CDR3 is TGTGCCAGCAGCTGGGACAGAAAAGGGCAGTACTTC.

J is TRBJ1-1 and V is TRBV7-3; D is uncertain. Trimming shortened V by 5 bases and J by 7 bases, and 14 bases separated the two germline ends. In germline, CDR1 is SGHTA, CDR2 FQGTGA. This CDR3 is built from 13 residues. CDR3 nucleotides: TGTGCCAGCAGCCCCGAGCGTCGGGGTGAAGCTTTCTTT. Its translation: CASSPERRGEAFF.

V is TRBV19 and J is TRBJ1-1; 7 nucleotides align to TRBD1. Per the germline V gene, CDR1 is LNHDA and CDR2 is SQIVND (reference sequence). The ends lost 1 base at V and 11 bases at J; junction bases unmatched: 10. This CDR3 region has 14 residues. The CDR3 sequence is CASSIGKRQGTAFF. As DNA, the CDR3 is TGTGCCAGTAGTATAGGCAAGAGACAGGGTACGGCTTTCTTT. Full variable domain (rest looked up from reference TRBV19 and TRBJ1-1): DGGITQSPKYLFRKEGQNVTLSCEQNLNHDAMYWYRQDPGQGLRLIYYSQIVNDFQKGDIAEGYSVSREKKESFPLTVTSAQKNPTAFYLCASSIGKRQGTAFFGQGTRLTVV.

The CDR3 DNA follows: TGTGCCAGCCAGGGGGCACCCACCTACGAGCAGTACTTC. This codes for CASQGAPTYEQYF. V and J are TRBV28 and TRBJ2-7; 8 positions match TRBD1. Germline values: CDR1 MDHEN, CDR2 SYDVKM. Trimming at V came to 8 bases and at J to 2 bases, leaving 5 bases not matched to a gene. The CDR3 consists of 13 residues.